These 8 T cell receptor beta chains share one sample of origin, sequenced in a study of T cell repertoires in cytomegalovirus infection. TCRdb re-analysed the reads in MiXCR, keeping a single row per CDR3 protein. The sample shows more than 150,000 distinct CDR3 sequences, roughly 19% of them seen only once. Sample: PBMCs. Receptors were obtained from a human donor in good health (CMV status not recorded). Some clones in this sample may be carry-over from other donors' samples.

This clonotype was observed many times. Here the CDR3 reads CASSLVAGQYNEQFF. CDR3 DNA: TGTGCCAGCAGCTTAGTAGCGGGCCAGTACAATGAGCAGTTCTTC. The rearrangement links TRBV11-2 to TRBJ2-1; TRBD2 matches 7 bases. The CDR3 extends over 15 amino acids. V lost 1 base to trimming and J lost 4 bases; unmatched junction nucleotides: 4. The V gene's germline CDR1 is SGHAT and CDR2 FQNNGV.

Here the CDR3 reads CASSVGGTLLSYEQYF. Written as DNA, the CDR3 is TGTGCCAGCAGCGTAGGAGGGACACTCCTAAGCTACGAGCAGTACTTC. V is TRBV9 and J is TRBJ2-7; D may be TRBD1 (6 bases). Germline CDR1 and CDR2: SGDLS and YYNGEE. CDR3 length: 16 residues. V lost 0 bases, J lost 3 bases, and 16 bases lay in between.

This clonotype was seen at least ten times. This sequence joins TRBV6-6 and TRBJ2-1; D possibly corresponds to TRBD1 (6 bases). Per germline, CDR1 MNHNY and CDR2 SVGAGI (reference sequence). The CDR3 extends over 14 amino acids. Trimming left V 1 base short and J 5 bases short, with 9 bases between. CDR3 amino acids: CASSYLGQDNEQFF. The CDR3 nucleotides read TGTGCCAGCAGTTACTTGGGACAAGACAATGAGCAGTTCTTC.

The chain uses TRBV5-1 and TRBJ1-2; possibly TRBD1 for D (5 bases). V was cut by 4 bases and J by 2 bases, with 15 bases left in between. The length of the CDR3 is 15 residues. CDR1 SGHRS and CDR2 YFSETQ come from the germline V gene. The CDR3 nucleotides read TGCGCCAGCAGCCCGCCGGGGGGACCCAACTATGGCTACACCTTC. Translating it yields CASSPPGGPNYGYTF. The variable domain in full, completed from reference TRBV5-1 and TRBJ1-2, reads KAGVTQTPRYLIKTRGQQVTLSCSPISGHRSVSWYQQTPGQGLQFLFEYFSETQRNKGNFPGRFSGRQFSNSRSEMNVSTLELGDSALYLCASSPPGGPNYGYTFGSGTRLTVV.

This clonotype appeared many times. This sequence joins TRBV7-3 and TRBJ2-7; D may be TRBD2 (7 bases). The CDR3 is made up of 12 amino acids. CDR1 and CDR2 from the germline V gene are SGHTA and FQGTGA. Trimming stripped 5 bases from V and 7 bases from J, with 12 bases between. The CDR3 sequence is CASSPGGREQYF. The CDR3 bases are TGTGCCAGCAGCCCGGGGGGCAGGGAGCAGTACTTC.

The chain carries TRBV10-3 and TRBJ2-3; D possibly matches TRBD1 or TRBD2 (5 bases each). Between the trimmed V and J ends, which lost 4 bases and 5 bases, there was a span of 13 bases. Germline V gene data show CDR1 as ENHRY and CDR2 as SYGVKD. There are 14 residues in the CDR3. The DNA of the CDR3 is TGTGCCATCAGTGCGAAGGGGCGGGTAGATACGCAGTATTTT. It specifies CAISAKGRVDTQYF.

The sample holds many counts of this clonotype. The gene calls are TRBV13 and TRBJ1-5; D is uncertain. CDR1 is PRHDT, CDR2 FYEKMQ, per germline (reference sequence). CDR3 length: 14 amino acids. Trimming took 6 bases from V and 2 from J, leaving 11 bases between them. The chain's CDR3 is CASSGGMGNQPQHF. CDR3 sequence (DNA): TGTGCCAGCAGTGGTGGAATGGGCAATCAGCCCCAGCATTTT.

A word on this clonotype: A read error may explain this, as a much larger clone is one base away. The V call is TRBV7-2, the J call TRBJ1-1; TRBD1 matches at 9 bases. Germline V gene sequence: CDR1 SGHTA, CDR2 FQGNSA. CDR3 length: 14 amino acids. The CDR3 here is CASSRDRDYTVAFF. The CDR3 DNA reads as TGTGCCAGCAGCCGGGACAGGGATTACACTGTAGCTTTCTTT.